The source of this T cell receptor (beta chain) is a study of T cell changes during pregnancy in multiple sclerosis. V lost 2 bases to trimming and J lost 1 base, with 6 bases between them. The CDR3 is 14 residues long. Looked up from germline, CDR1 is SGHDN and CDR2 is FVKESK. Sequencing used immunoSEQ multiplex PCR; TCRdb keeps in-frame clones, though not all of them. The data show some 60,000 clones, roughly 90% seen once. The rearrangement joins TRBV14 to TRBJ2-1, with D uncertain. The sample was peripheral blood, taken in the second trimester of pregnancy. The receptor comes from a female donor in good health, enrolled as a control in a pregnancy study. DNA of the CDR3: TGTGCCAGCAGCCAAAGAGTTTCCTACAATGAGCAGTTCTTC. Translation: CASSQRVSYNEQFF.